The table lists the clone carrying this T cell receptor (beta chain) with a few counts. As yet, its antigen is unknown. The data were taken from a study of blood T cells in healthy people across ages. Findings of the study overall: PBMCs that were unsorted prevented a conclusive naive versus antigen-experienced comparison.

The authors ran a second PCR of about 7 to 12 cycles using a sample-barcoded 5' primer and a J-beta primer mix. Each single sample gave us at least 2.5 million CDR3-containing paired-end reads. Each CDR3 protein is one row after TCRdb ran MiXCR on the 5' RACE reads. The sample yields around 710,000 distinct CDR3 sequences, approximately 39% seen once. V lost 3 bases and J lost 5, with 19 bases in between. Looked up from germline, CDR1 is SGDLS and CDR2 is YYNGEE. CDR3 length equals 16 residues. In terms of origin and age, donors were healthy Caucasian individuals from Russia aged roughly 6 to 90. The authors isolated at least 6.5 million PBMCs per sample.

The gene calls are TRBV9 and TRBJ2-3, with a possible D match to TRBD2 (7 bases). This clonotype originated in a woman aged 60-75 years in good health. The sequenced material came from blood. The chain's CDR3 is CASSAPFGLGGDTQYF. In DNA form, the CDR3 reads TGTGCCAGCAGCGCACCGTTCGGACTAGGGGGAGATACGCAGTATTTT.